The 21 T cell receptor beta chains listed next were all sequenced from one sample in a study of shared clonotypes between healthy human individuals. Assay used: immunoSEQ multiplex PCR; TCRdb lists only in-frame clones, some missing. The top ten hold 0.3% to 0.4% of the sample, which has more than 2,000,000 clones, approximately 95% seen once. The sample consisted of naive CD4+ T cells from PBMCs. The sample's subset: CD45RA+ positively selected. Receptors were obtained from a man aged 18-30 years in good health. Some clones in this sample may be carry-over from other donors' samples.

This chain connects TRBV5-1 to TRBJ2-7; 8 nucleotides line up with TRBD1. V shed 0 bases, J shed 2 bases, and the junction held 7 bases outside the gene matches. CDR1 and CDR2 from the germline V gene are SGHRS and YFSETQ. The CDR3 runs to 16 residues. The CDR3 protein is CASSLGGQVLPYEQYF. DNA for the CDR3: TGCGCCAGCAGCTTGGGGGGACAGGTTCTTCCCTACGAGCAGTACTTC.

The chain uses TRBV19 and TRBJ2-5, with D perhaps TRBD2 (5 bases). CDR1 and CDR2 from the germline V gene are LNHDA and SQIVND (reference sequence). This CDR3 comprises 17 residues. V was pared by 3 bases and J by 1 base, with 18 bases between. CDR3 protein: CASSIRGDALIQETQYF. For the CDR3, the DNA is TGTGCCAGTAGTATTCGGGGTGATGCGCTGATCCAAGAGACCCAGTACTTC.

In the case of this clone: At the DNA level, this CDR3 is encoded by other sequences in the same sample as well. The genes are TRBV28 and TRBJ1-2; possible D gene TRBD1, 6 bases. V was shortened by 5 bases and J by 5 bases, with 15 bases between the two germline ends. CDR3 length equals 14 residues. The V gene's germline CDR1 is MDHEN and CDR2 SYDVKM. The CDR3 DNA reads as TGTGCCAGCAGTCTAACCGGACAGCCGTATGGCTACACCTTC. It is translated as CASSLTGQPYGYTF.

This chain uses TRBV6-5 with TRBJ2-2; TRBD1 is a possible D gene (6 bases). From germline, CDR1 is MNHEY and CDR2 SVGAGI. The ends were cut back, 6 bases at V and 8 bases at J, with 16 bases in the middle. This CDR3 is 14 amino acids long. CDR3 in amino acids: CASSPDRIQGELFF. The DNA for the CDR3 is TGTGCCAGCAGCCCGGACAGAATCCAAGGGGAGCTGTTTTTT.

The rearrangement uses TRBV5-1 and TRBJ1-2; 8 bases agree with TRBD1. CDR1 is SGHRS and CDR2 is YFSETQ in the germline V gene. This CDR3 contains 15 residues. Trimming at V came to 0 bases and at J to 6 bases, leaving 7 bases not matched to a gene. CDR3 DNA: TGCGCCAGCAGCTTGGAGGCAGGGGGCAGAAATGGCTACACCTTC. It translates to CASSLEAGGRNGYTF.

The rearrangement uses TRBV6-1 and TRBJ1-4; D is ambiguous. Germline V gene data show CDR1 as MNHNS and CDR2 as SASEGT. V gave up 8 bases and J gave up 3 bases, with 7 bases separating them. CDR3 size: 12 residues. The CDR3 spells CASRRANEKLFF. The CDR3 DNA is TGTGCCAGCCGGCGGGCTAATGAAAAACTGTTTTTT.

The genes are TRBV7-8 and TRBJ2-7, with 11 bases lining up with TRBD2. There are 16 residues in the CDR3. V trimming: 2 bases; J trimming: 3 bases; junction bases outside the gene matches: 6. In germline, CDR1 is SGHVS, CDR2 FQNEAQ. CDR3 amino acids: CASSLYSGRGNYEQYF. The CDR3 DNA reads as TGTGCCAGCAGCTTATATAGCGGGAGGGGTAACTACGAGCAGTACTTC. Full variable domain (outside the CDR3, taken from reference TRBV7-8 and TRBJ2-7): GAGVSQSPRYKVAKRGQDVALRCDPISGHVSLFWYQQALGQGPEFLTYFQNEAQLDKSGLPSDRFFAERPEGSVSTLKIQRTQQEDSAVYLCASSLYSGRGNYEQYFGPGTRLTVT.

The rearrangement joins TRBV6-5 to TRBJ1-2, with no clear D. Germline-derived CDR1 and CDR2 are MNHEY and SVGAGI. The length of the CDR3 is 13 residues. V lost 6 bases and J 5 bases, leaving 13 bases between the germline ends. For the CDR3, the DNA is TGTGCCAGCAGCTCTGAATGGCGGTATGGCTACACCTTC. Residues: CASSSEWRYGYTF.

The rearrangement joins TRBV7-3 to TRBJ2-5; 12 positions agree with TRBD2. Trimming at V came to 4 bases and at J to 5 bases, leaving 5 bases not matched to a gene. This CDR3 is 15 amino acids long. In germline, CDR1 is SGHTA, CDR2 FQGTGA. CDR3 amino acids: CASSWTSGIGETQYF. The CDR3 region has the DNA TGTGCCAGCAGCTGGACTAGCGGGATAGGGGAGACCCAGTACTTC. Based on the CDR3 plus reference TRBV7-3 and TRBJ2-5, the full variable domain is GAGVSQTPSNKVTEKGKYVELRCDPISGHTALYWYRQSLGQGPEFLIYFQGTGAADDSGLPNDRFFAVRPEGSVSTLKIQRTERGDSAVYLCASSWTSGIGETQYFGPGTRLLVL.

The chain carries TRBV28 and TRBJ2-3; 7 bases agree with TRBD2. CDR3 size: 14 residues. Germline CDR1 MDHEN, CDR2 SYDVKM. The V gene end was trimmed by 5 bases and the J gene end by 5 bases; junction bases not matched to a gene: 7. DNA of the CDR3: TGTGCCAGCAGTCAAGCGGGATCCGAAGATACGCAGTATTTT. It translates to CASSQAGSEDTQYF.

This chain connects TRBV11-2 to TRBJ1-4; D remains unclear. Per the germline V gene, CDR1 is SGHAT and CDR2 is FQNNGV. This CDR3 region has 12 residues. V gave up 1 base and J gave up 7 bases, with 4 bases separating them. The CDR3 reads CASSLGGEKLFF. The DNA of the CDR3 is TGTGCCAGCAGCTTAGGGGGTGAAAAACTGTTTTTT. Complete variable domain (other parts from reference TRBV11-2 and TRBJ1-4): EAGVAQSPRYKIIEKRQSVAFWCNPISGHATLYWYQQILGQGPKLLIQFQNNGVVDDSQLPKDRFSAERLKGVDSTLKIQPAKLEDSAVYLCASSLGGEKLFFGSGTQLSVL.

This clone has just one count. The CDR3 DNA sequence: TGTGCCATCAGTGACGACTTAGGGCGGGCAGATACGCAGTATTTT. Translating it yields CAISDDLGRADTQYF. The chain is built from TRBV10-3 and TRBJ2-3; tentative D call: TRBD2 (5 bases). V was shortened by 3 bases and J by 4 bases, with 14 bases between the two germline ends. Germline V gives CDR1 ENHRY, CDR2 SYGVKD. The CDR3 consists of 15 residues.

V and J are TRBV29-1 and TRBJ1-2; TRBD1 might be the D (5 bases). The V gene's germline CDR1 is SQVTM and CDR2 ANQGSEA. This CDR3 has 12 residues. V was shortened by 4 bases and J by 4 bases, with 10 bases between the two germline ends. The CDR3 DNA sequence: TGCAGCGTTGGCTCCGGGACCTATGGCTACACCTTC. Residues: CSVGSGTYGYTF.

This chain connects TRBV25-1 to TRBJ1-4; D gene unclear. Trimming removed 4 bases from V and 8 bases from J, with 17 bases in between. The CDR3 runs 15 residues. The germline gives CDR1 MGHDK, CDR2 SYGVNS. CDR3 DNA: TGTGCCAGCAGTGTATTGGAGGGTTTAAAGGAAAAACTGTTTTTT. Protein: CASSVLEGLKEKLFF.

The chain recombines TRBV4-2 with TRBJ2-2, with a tentative D call TRBD2 (6 bases). The V gene lost 4 bases and the J gene lost 2 bases, with 11 bases spanning the gap. Germline CDR1 LGHNA, CDR2 YNFKEQ. The CDR3 runs to 15 residues. The CDR3 reads CASSRGDLNTGELFF. The CDR3 region has the DNA TGTGCCAGCAGCCGCGGGGATTTAAACACCGGGGAGCTGTTTTTT.

J is TRBJ2-7 and V is TRBV6-1; the D is unclear. V lost 8 bases and J 0 bases, leaving 11 bases between the germline ends. Germline V gene data show CDR1 as MNHNS and CDR2 as SASEGT. The CDR3 runs to 13 residues. CDR3 region: CASVGDPSYEQYF. CDR3 DNA sequence: TGTGCCAGCGTCGGAGACCCCTCCTACGAGCAGTACTTC.

This clone was picked up one time. The rearrangement links TRBV7-3 to TRBJ2-3; 7 nucleotides align to TRBD1. The CDR3 loop spans 14 amino acids. Per the germline V gene, CDR1 is SGHTA and CDR2 is FQGTGA. V lost 6 bases, J lost 1 base, and 4 bases stayed unmatched. The CDR3 region has the DNA TGTGCCAGCAGATCTGGACAGGGCACAGATACGCAGTATTTT. This codes for CASRSGQGTDTQYF.

The chain employs TRBV9 and TRBJ2-1, with TRBD2 identical over 7 bases. V gave up 4 bases and J gave up 2 bases; unmatched junction bases: 6. CDR3 size: 15 residues. The germline CDR1 and CDR2 sequences are SGDLS and YYNGEE. CDR3 sequence: CASSQGGSTYNEQFF. DNA for the CDR3: TGTGCCAGCAGCCAGGGAGGGAGTACCTACAATGAGCAGTTCTTC.

The genes are TRBV6-6 and TRBJ1-2, with TRBD1 matching over 9 bases. V was pared by 6 bases and J by 1 base, with 3 bases of the junction left unmatched. The CDR3 spans 14 residues. CDR1 and CDR2 from the germline V gene are MNHNY and SVGAGI (reference sequence). Here the CDR3 reads CASRTGQGNYGYTF. DNA for the CDR3: TGTGCCAGCAGGACGGGACAGGGTAACTATGGCTACACCTTC.

The chain links TRBV19 to TRBJ2-7; D unresolved. This CDR3 spans 11 amino acids. From germline, CDR1 is LNHDA and CDR2 SQIVND (reference sequence). Trimming removed 4 bases at V and 7 bases at J, with 8 bases between. In DNA, the CDR3 is TGTGCCAGTAGTAACTGGCGTGAGCAGTACTTC. It specifies CASSNWREQYF.

The chain carries TRBV7-7 and TRBJ2-5; tentatively, D is TRBD1 (5 bases). Trimming left V 1 base short and J 5 bases short, with 17 bases between. CDR3 length: 16 amino acids. Germline V gene lookup returns CDR1 SSHAT and CDR2 FNYEAQ (reference sequence). The chain's CDR3 is CASSLVTQGAGETQYF. CDR3 DNA: TGTGCCAGCAGCTTAGTTACGCAGGGTGCTGGGGAGACCCAGTACTTC.